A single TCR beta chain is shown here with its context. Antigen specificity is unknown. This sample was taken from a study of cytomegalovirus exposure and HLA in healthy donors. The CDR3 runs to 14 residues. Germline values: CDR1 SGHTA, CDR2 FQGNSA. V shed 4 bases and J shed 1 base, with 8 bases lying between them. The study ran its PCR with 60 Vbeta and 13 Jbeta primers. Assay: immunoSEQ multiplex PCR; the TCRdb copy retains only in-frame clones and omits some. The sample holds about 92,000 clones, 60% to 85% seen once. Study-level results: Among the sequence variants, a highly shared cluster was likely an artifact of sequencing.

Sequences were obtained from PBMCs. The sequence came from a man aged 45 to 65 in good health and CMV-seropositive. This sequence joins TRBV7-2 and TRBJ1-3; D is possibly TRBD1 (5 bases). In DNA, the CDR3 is TGTGCCAGCAGCTCAGGGACTTCTGGAAACACCATATATTTT. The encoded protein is CASSSGTSGNTIYF.